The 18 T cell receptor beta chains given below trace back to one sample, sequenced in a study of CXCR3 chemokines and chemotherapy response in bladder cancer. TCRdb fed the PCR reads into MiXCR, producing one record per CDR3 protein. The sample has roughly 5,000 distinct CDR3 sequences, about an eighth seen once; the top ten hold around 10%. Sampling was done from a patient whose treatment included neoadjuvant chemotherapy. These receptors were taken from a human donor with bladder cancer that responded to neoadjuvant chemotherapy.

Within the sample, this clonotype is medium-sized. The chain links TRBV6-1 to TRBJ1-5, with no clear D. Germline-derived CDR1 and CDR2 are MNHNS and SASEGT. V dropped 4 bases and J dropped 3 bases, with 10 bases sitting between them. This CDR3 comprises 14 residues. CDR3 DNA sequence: TGTGCCAGCAGTGCTGGCAGGTACAATCAGCCCCAGCATTTT. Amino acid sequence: CASSAGRYNQPQHF.

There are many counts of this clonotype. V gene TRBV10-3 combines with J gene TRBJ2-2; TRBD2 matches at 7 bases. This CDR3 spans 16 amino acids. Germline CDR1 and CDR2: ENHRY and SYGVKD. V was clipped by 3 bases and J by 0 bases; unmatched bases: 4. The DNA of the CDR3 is TGTGCCATCAGTGAAAGGACTAGATCGAACACCGGGGAGCTGTTTTTT. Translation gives CAISERTRSNTGELFF.

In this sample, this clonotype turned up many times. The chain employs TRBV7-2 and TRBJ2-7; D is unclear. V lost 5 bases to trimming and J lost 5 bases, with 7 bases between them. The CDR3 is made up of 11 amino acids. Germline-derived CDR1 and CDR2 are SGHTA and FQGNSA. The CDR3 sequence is CASSPQNEQYF. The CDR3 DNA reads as TGTGCCAGCAGCCCACAAAACGAGCAGTACTTC.

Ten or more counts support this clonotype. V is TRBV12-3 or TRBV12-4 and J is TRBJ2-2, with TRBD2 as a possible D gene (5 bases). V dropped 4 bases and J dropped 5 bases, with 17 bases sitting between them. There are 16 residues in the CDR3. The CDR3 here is CASSSSHGGRTGELFF. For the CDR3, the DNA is TGTGCCAGCAGTTCCAGCCACGGCGGGCGAACCGGGGAGCTGTTTTTT.

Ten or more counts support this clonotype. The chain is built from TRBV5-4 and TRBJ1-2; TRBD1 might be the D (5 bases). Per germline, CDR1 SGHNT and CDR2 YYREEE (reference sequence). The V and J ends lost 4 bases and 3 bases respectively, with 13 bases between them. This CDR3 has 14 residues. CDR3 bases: TGTGCCAGCAGCCCCCTGGGGGGGGACTATGGCTACACCTTC. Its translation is CASSPLGGDYGYTF.

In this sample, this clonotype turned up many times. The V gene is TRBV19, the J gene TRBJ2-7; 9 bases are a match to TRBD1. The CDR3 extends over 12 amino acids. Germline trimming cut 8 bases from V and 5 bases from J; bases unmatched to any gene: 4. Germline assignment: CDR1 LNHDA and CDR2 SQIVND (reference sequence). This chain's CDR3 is CASDTGGDEQYF. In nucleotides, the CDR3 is TGTGCCAGTGATACAGGGGGCGACGAGCAGTACTTC.

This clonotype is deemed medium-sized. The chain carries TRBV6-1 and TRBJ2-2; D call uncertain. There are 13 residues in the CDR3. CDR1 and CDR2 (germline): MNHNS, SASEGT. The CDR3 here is CAERTQSTGELFF. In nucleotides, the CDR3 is TGTGCAGAACGGACCCAGAGCACCGGGGAGCTGTTTTTT.

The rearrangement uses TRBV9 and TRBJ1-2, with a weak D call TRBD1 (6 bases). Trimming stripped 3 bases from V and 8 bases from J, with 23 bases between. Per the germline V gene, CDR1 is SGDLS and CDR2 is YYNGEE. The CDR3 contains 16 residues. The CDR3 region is CASSASPGGPPEGYTF. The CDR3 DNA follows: TGTGCCAGCAGCGCATCCCCGGGGGGGCCTCCGGAGGGCTACACCTTC.

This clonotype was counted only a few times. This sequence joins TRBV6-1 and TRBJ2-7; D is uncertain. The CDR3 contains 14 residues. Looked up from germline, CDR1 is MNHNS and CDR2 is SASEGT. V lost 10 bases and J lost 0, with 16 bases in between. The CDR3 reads CANSPGGASYEQYF. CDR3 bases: TGTGCCAACTCCCCCGGCGGAGCCTCCTACGAGCAGTACTTC.

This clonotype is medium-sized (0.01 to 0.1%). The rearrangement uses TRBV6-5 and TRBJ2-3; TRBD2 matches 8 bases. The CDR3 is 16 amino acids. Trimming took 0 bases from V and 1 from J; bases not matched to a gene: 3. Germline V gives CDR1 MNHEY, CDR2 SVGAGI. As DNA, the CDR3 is TGTGCCAGCAGTTACTCCGGTAGCGGGGGCACAGATACGCAGTATTTT. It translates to CASSYSGSGGTDTQYF.

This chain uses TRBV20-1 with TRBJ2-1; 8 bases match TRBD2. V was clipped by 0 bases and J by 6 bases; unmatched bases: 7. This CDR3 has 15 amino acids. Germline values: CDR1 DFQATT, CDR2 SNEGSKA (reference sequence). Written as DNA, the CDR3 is TGCAGTGCTAGAGACACCCCGGGAGGGATCAATGAGCAGTTCTTC. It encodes CSARDTPGGINEQFF.

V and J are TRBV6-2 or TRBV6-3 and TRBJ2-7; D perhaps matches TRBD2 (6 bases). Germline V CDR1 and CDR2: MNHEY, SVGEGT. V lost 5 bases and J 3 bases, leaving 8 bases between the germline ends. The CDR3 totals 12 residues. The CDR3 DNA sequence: TGTGCCAGCAGTGATAGCGGCTACGAGCAGTACTTC. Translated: CASSDSGYEQYF.

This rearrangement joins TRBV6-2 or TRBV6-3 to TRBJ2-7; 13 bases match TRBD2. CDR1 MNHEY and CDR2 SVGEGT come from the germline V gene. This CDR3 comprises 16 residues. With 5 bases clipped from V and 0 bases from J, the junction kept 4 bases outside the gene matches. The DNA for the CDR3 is TGTGCCAGCAGTGGGACTAGCGGGGTCAGCTCCTACGAGCAGTACTTC. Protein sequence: CASSGTSGVSSYEQYF.

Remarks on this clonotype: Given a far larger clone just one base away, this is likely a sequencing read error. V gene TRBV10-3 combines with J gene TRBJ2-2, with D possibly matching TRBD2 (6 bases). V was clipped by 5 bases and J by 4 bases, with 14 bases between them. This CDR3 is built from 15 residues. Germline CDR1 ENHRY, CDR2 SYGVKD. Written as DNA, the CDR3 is TGTGCCATCAGTTACTCGGGGGTCCGCACCGGGGAGCTGTTTTTT. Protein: CAISYSGVRTGELFF.

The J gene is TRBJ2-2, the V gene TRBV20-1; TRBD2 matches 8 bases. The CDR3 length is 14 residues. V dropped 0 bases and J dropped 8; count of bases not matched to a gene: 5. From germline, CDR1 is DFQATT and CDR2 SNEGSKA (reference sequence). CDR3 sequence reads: CSARDPAGVGELFF. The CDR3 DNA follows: TGCAGTGCTAGAGATCCAGCGGGAGTGGGGGAGCTGTTTTTT.

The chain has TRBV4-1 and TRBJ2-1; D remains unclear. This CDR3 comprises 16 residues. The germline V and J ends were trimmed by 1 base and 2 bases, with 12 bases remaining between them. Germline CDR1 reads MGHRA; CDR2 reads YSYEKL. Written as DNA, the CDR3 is TGCGCCAGCAGCCAAGGTGTCCAGGTCCCCTACAATGAGCAGTTCTTC. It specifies CASSQGVQVPYNEQFF.

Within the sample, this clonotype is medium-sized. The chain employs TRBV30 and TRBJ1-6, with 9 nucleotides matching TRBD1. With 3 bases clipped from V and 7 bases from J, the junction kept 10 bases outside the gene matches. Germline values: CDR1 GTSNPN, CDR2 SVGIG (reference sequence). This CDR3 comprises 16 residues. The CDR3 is CAWRHGTGSRNSPLHF. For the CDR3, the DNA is TGTGCCTGGAGACATGGGACAGGGTCGAGAAATTCACCCCTCCACTTT.

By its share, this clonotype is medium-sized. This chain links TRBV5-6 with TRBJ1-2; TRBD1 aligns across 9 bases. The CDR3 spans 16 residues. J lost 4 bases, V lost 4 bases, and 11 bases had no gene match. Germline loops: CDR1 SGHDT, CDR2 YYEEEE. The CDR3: CASSQGTGMVAYGYTF. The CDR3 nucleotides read TGTGCCAGCAGCCAAGGGACAGGGATGGTTGCCTATGGCTACACCTTC. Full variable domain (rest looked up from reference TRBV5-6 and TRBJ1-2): DAGVTQSPTHLIKTRGQQVTLRCSPKSGHDTVSWYQQALGQGPQFIFQYYEEEERQRGNFPDRFSGHQFPNYSSELNVNALLLGDSALYLCASSQGTGMVAYGYTFGSGTRLTVV.